This T cell receptor (beta chain) was obtained from a study of blood T cells in healthy people across ages. Background on the study: Template-switching capture recovered about one barcoded beta molecule per two T cells.

The authors ran a second PCR of about 6 to 11 cycles using a sample-barcoded 5' primer and a J-beta primer mix. Each cDNA molecule was tagged by a template-switch adaptor with 12 random nucleotides. TCRdb itself ran the 5' RACE reads through MiXCR, one entry per CDR3 protein. The sample yields around 900,000 distinct CDR3 sequences, around 54% seen once. Germline assignment: CDR1 MGHRA and CDR2 YSYEKL. The V gene end was trimmed by 4 bases and the J gene end by 2 bases; junction bases not matched to a gene: 8. There are 16 residues in the CDR3. Sequencing was done on a sample of blood. This sequence was found in an older woman in good health. V gene TRBV4-1 combines with J gene TRBJ2-7; 10 nucleotides align to TRBD2. The CDR3 protein is CASSRKLAGDTYEQYF. The CDR3 DNA follows: TGCGCCAGCAGCCGGAAGCTAGCGGGAGATACCTACGAGCAGTACTTC.